The clone carrying this TCR beta chain was detected a few times. Its antigen is unidentified. The data were obtained in a study of T-cell reconstitution after alpha-beta-depleted transplantation in children. Regarding the study as a whole: Hyperexpanded clones declined; after one year, newly produced T cells mostly supplied diversity. TCRbeta diversity was high at day 60 in some patients (a result of surviving recipient T cells and thymic progenitors). As was reported, about two months after transplant, alpha-beta T cells came from several hundred expanded graft clones.

Germline V lookup: CDR1 LGHNA, CDR2 YSLEER. J lost 2 bases, V lost 1 base, and 8 bases had no gene match. The CDR3 sequence is 17 residues long. Library preparation (for TCRbeta) was performed with unique molecular identifiers. MiXCR, applied by TCRdb to the PCR reads, yields one record per CDR3 protein. The table includes about 460,000 distinct CDR3 sequences, over 9.5% detected once. This receptor was identified in a female patient aged 2-9 years who had a stem cell transplant for aplastic anemia, so the T cells may come from the graft donor. The J gene is TRBJ1-1, the V gene TRBV4-3; 9 positions agree with TRBD1. The sample was PBMCs, mostly from graft donor cells, taken 180 days after TCRalphabeta/CD19-depleted stem cell transplant. CDR3 residues: CASSQVQGASLNTEAFF. CDR3 DNA sequence: TGCGCCAGCAGCCAAGTACAGGGGGCGAGCTTAAACACTGAAGCTTTCTTT.